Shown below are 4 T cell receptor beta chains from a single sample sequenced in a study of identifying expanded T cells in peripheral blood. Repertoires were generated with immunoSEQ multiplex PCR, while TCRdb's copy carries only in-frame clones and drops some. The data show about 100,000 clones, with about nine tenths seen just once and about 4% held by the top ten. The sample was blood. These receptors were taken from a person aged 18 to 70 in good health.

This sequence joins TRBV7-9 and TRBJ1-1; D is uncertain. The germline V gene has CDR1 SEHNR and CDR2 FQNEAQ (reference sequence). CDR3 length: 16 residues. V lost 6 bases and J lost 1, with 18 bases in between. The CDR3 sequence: CASSPPGDFENTEAFF. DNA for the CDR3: TGTGCCAGCAGTCCCCCTGGAGACTTTGAGAACACTGAAGCTTTCTTT.

CDR3 in amino acids: CASQSATNEKLFF. The CDR3, as DNA: TGCGCCAGCCAATCTGCAACTAATGAAAAACTGTTTTTT. This chain joins TRBV10-1 and TRBJ1-4; D is undetermined. V dropped 8 bases and J dropped 0 bases, with 7 bases sitting between them. The CDR3 consists of 13 residues. Germline V gene sequence: CDR1 WNHNN, CDR2 SYGVQD (reference sequence).

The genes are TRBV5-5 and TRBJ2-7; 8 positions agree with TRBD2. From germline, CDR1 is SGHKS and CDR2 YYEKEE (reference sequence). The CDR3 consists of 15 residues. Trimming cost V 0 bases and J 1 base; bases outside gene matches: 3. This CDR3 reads CASSLGPGGSYEQYF. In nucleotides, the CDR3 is TGTGCCAGCAGCTTGGGACCGGGGGGGTCCTACGAGCAGTACTTC.

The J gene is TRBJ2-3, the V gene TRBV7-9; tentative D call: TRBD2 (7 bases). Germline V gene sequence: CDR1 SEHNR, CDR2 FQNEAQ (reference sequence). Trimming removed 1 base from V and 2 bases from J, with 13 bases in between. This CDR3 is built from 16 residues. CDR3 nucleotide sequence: TGTGCCAGCAGCTTAGGGGAGCGGGGACACACAGATACGCAGTATTTT. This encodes CASSLGERGHTDTQYF.